This T cell receptor beta chain originates from a study of T cell responses to AZD1222 COVID-19 vaccine. At the level of the study: Analysis merged second doses at about 4 or about 12 weeks. Study-wide results and caveats: Reportedly, nearly half of unique spike TCRs recognized epitopes outside B.1.351/B.1.1.7 mutations. White British people made up most donors, females outnumbered males, and clonal diversity was possibly underestimated. CD4 TCRs associated with vaccination spanned spike, dominating at 160-218 and 743-854.

V gave up 4 bases and J gave up 0 bases; unmatched junction bases: 8. The CDR3 is 17 amino acids. The germline V gene encodes CDR1 SGHTA and CDR2 FQGNSA. A remark on this clone: Its antigen is as yet unknown.

Here immunoSEQ multiplex PCR was the method, and the copy in TCRdb shows in-frame clones only, minus some. The data hold some 150,000 clones, with approximately 88% observed a single time. V gene TRBV7-2 combines with J gene TRBJ1-2; TRBD1 agrees at 10 bases. The receptor's source is an adult in good health. Sequenced material: peripheral blood, taken on day 0 of AZD1222 vaccination. CDR3 protein: CASSSGGTGATNYGYTF. The DNA of the CDR3 is TGTGCCAGCAGCTCGGGAGGGACAGGGGCTACTAACTATGGCTACACCTTC. Full variable domain (rest looked up from reference TRBV7-2 and TRBJ1-2): GAGVSQSPSNKVTEKGKDVELRCDPISGHTALYWYRQSLGQGLEFLIYFQGNSAPDKSGLPSDRFSAERTGGSVSTLTIQRTQQEDSAVYLCASSSGGTGATNYGYTFGSGTRLTVV.